This T cell receptor (beta chain) was obtained from a study of tumor-infiltrating lymphocytes in primary liver carcinoma (dated by TCRdb to 2016 to 2017). About the full investigation: Of the five patients (three men and two women, aged 30 to 69 years), four had hepatocellular carcinoma and one had combined HCC and intrahepatic cholangiocarcinoma. The tumors of the five patients were staged as T1-T3 N0M0, with maximum diameters ranging from about 4.2 to 10 cm. Samples yielded roughly 3.5 to 8 million productive TCRbeta reads; read depth did not differ significantly between tissue types. The study combined TCRbeta repertoire sequencing, expression microarrays and whole-exome sequencing across five regions of each liver tumor, with adjacent normal tissue and blood. A total of roughly 35 specimens from 5 patients underwent TCRbeta repertoire sequencing, comprising 25 or so tumor regions, 5 adjacent noncancerous liver tissues and 5 peripheral blood samples. Agilent mRNA microarray profiling was performed on the approximately 25 tumor region samples to relate TCRbeta repertoire diversity to the local molecular phenotype. Reproducibility between technical replicate repertoires was high, with correlation coefficients above 0.95 and mean shared-clone rates approximately 0.91.

TCRbeta-specific cDNA was reverse-transcribed from approximately 0.5 ug total RNA using a constant-region primer and ProtoScript II reverse transcriptase. Construction of the TCRbeta libraries relied on three nested rounds of multiplex PCR, following a slightly modified ARM-PCR procedure. The first two PCR rounds used multiplex TRBV1-TRBV30 forward primers with a Cbeta reverse primer, each for 10 to 11 cycles. Sample barcodes and Illumina adapters were added in a final 25-cycle PCR using Deep VentR polymerase. Before sequencing, amplicons of 200-500 bp were gel-purified using a QIAquick gel extraction kit. An Illumina HiSeq 2500 was used to sequence the TCRbeta amplicons with 250-bp paired-end reads. The original methods were these. To recover full CDR3 sequences, reads were quality-trimmed using Trimmomatic v0.33 and paired reads were then merged using FLASH v1.2.11. V, D and J germline segments were assigned to the rearranged TCRbeta sequences by MiGEC v1.2.1b. VDJtools v1.0.0 computed clonotype statistics and Shannon-Wiener diversity indices. Except for diversity analysis, only each sample's 250 most abundant clonotypes were used in subsequent analyses to reduce sampling bias. Using fastp trimming at Q25 and MiXCR clonotype assembly, TCRdb reanalyzed the public sequencing data and kept in-frame beta chains. CDR3 protein duplicates are merged, each entry listing the most common genes and DNA. TCRdb assigned the V and J calls; the authors' analysis was not used. The sample table holds roughly 200,000 distinct CDR3 sequences, of which around four fifths were seen once. In total, the top ten clones hold 15% to 20% of the sample.

Notes on this clonotype: Its antigen is still unknown. The junction shows a germline mismatch at one end, possibly a read error.

Total RNA and DNA were co-extracted from approximately 20-30 mg of bulk tissue with the AllPrep DNA/RNA mini kit, without cell sorting. About five patients with histopathologically diagnosed primary liver carcinoma underwent surgical resection in China between November 2015 and March 2016. Chronic HBV infection was present in the patients, and the patients were treatment-naive at sampling. Each tumor was sampled at five spatially separated regions: the tumor centre plus the superior, inferior, left-lateral and right-lateral poles. More than 80% viable tumor cells were found by histology in every tumor sample. Pieces of fresh tumor and adjacent tissue were cut in half, with one half kept in RNAlater at -80 degrees C and the other half sent for histology. From the cysteine up to the phenylalanine, the CDR3 has a length of 15 residues. The only DNA kept is the CDR3, 45 bases in frame from the first base. CDR1 and CDR2 were assigned from the germline V gene as SGHNT and YENEEA.

Study-wide conclusions, independent of this receptor: Only about 7-25% of top clones were found in all five regions of a tumor, suggesting spatial heterogeneity of tumor-infiltrating T cells. Comparison of CD4+ and CD8+ T cell repertoires was precluded by the use of bulk unsorted samples. Because only the TCR beta chain was sequenced and unpaired alpha chains were not captured, true repertoire diversity is likely underestimated. Repertoire overlap was found to be higher between tumor regions (mean approximately 35%) than between tumor-adjacent (around 17%) or tumor-blood (about 15%) pairs, consistent with antigen-driven expansion. The study included only four to six patients, and the authors note findings should be validated in a larger study. The top 250 clones made up a significantly larger repertoire fraction in tumors than in blood (p = 0.039).

The TCR was taken from a man aged 40-49 years with primary liver carcinoma and hepatitis B virus infection. Recombination joined TRBV11-3 with TRBJ2-3; a tentative D call is TRBD2 (6 bases match). Material for sequencing was tumor tissue from primary liver carcinoma. The nucleotide sequence is given as TGTGCCAGCAGCCCTGGGGGAGGTAGCACGGATACGCAGTATTTT. This yields the protein CASSPGGGSTDTQYF. Outside the CDR3, residues come from the reference TRBV11-3 and TRBJ2-3 proteins, so the full variable domain is: EAGVVQSPRYKIIEKKQPVAFWCNPISGHNTLYWYLQNLGQGPELLIRYENEEAVDDSQLPKDRFSAERLKGVDSTLKIQPAELGDSAVYLCASSPGGGSTDTQYFGPGTRLTVL.